Listed below are T cell receptor beta chains from one sample, sequenced in a study of T cells in Graves' hyperthyroidism and ophthalmopathy. TCRdb called the multiplex PCR reads again in MiXCR, with one record for every CDR3 protein. This table has 80,000 to 100,000 distinct CDR3 sequences, roughly 40% appearing once. The sequenced material came from peripheral blood or thyroid tissue (not recorded which). These receptors all stem from a woman younger than 45 with Graves' hyperthyroidism. Each CDR3 is given with its conserved first and last residue. The order of the fields is D gene, J gene, V gene, clone size, CDR3 DNA, CDR3 protein. A D gene is named only where the DNA matches it firmly. The size field is filled for only some rows; it gives once, few, many or a size class.

TRBD1 | TRBJ2-5 | TRBV6-6 | many | TGTGCCAGCAGAGCGGGACAGGGCGGGGAGACCCAGTACTTC | CASRAGQGGETQYF
. | TRBJ1-1 | TRBV3-1 | few | TGTGCCAGCAGCCAAGCCTCTCAGCGAGCTTTCTTT | CASSQASQRAFF
. | TRBJ2-7 | TRBV9 | many | TGTGCCAGCAGCAAAGCCGGGGAGGGGGTCTACGAGCAGTACTTC | CASSKAGEGVYEQYF
TRBD2 | TRBJ2-5 | TRBV20-1 | . | TGCAGTGCTAGAAAGACGGGCGGACTAGCGGGTCAAGAGACCCAGTACTTC | CSARKTGGLAGQETQYF
TRBD2 | TRBJ2-7 | TRBV20-1 | many | TGCAGTGTCAACTTAGCGGGAGTTTTTGGTTACGAGCAGTACTTC | CSVNLAGVFGYEQYF
TRBD2 | TRBJ2-3 | TRBV2 | many | TGTGCCAGCAGCCCCACTAGCGGGGCTAGCACAGATACGCAGTATTTT | CASSPTSGASTDTQYF
. | TRBJ1-2 | TRBV6-1 | . | TGTGCCAGCAGTTACTTACAGGGATGGGACACCTTC | CASSYLQGWDTF
. | TRBJ2-7 | TRBV7-9 | many | TGTGCCAGCAGCCCAGGGCCCAAAAGGTACGAGCAGTACTTC | CASSPGPKRYEQYF
. | TRBJ1-5 | TRBV28 | many | TGTGCCAGCACCCCGGGCAATCAGCCCCAGCATTTT | CASTPGNQPQHF
. | TRBJ1-5 | TRBV7-9 | many | TGTGCCAGCAGTCAGGACACAAACCAGCCCCAGCATTTT | CASSQDTNQPQHF
. | TRBJ1-1 | TRBV19 | many | TGTGCCAGTAGTATCCCGGGGAACACTGAAGCTTTCTTT | CASSIPGNTEAFF
. | TRBJ2-7 | TRBV7-2 | many | TGTGCCAGCAGCCCTCTATTAGCGGACGAGCAGTACTTC | CASSPLLADEQYF
. | TRBJ1-5 | TRBV6-6 | many | TGTGCCAGCAGTTACTCTGGGGAGGGGCCCCAGCATTTT | CASSYSGEGPQHF
. | TRBJ2-7 | TRBV7-2 | . | TGTGCCAGCAGCGAAGGGGACACGTCCTACGAGCAGTACTTC | CASSEGDTSYEQYF
. | TRBJ1-1 | TRBV7-9 | . | TGTGCCAACAGCTTCTTTGACAGTTCCACTGAAGCTCTCTTT | CANSFFDSSTEALF
. | TRBJ1-1 | TRBV9 | many | TGTGCCAGCAGCCCCGTTCAGAGGAGCACTGAAGCTTTCTTT | CASSPVQRSTEAFF
. | TRBJ1-6 | TRBV5-8 | many | TGTGCCAGCAGCCTACTGAAGGACGGGGTAAATTCACCCCTCCACTTT | CASSLLKDGVNSPLHF
TRBD1 | TRBJ1-4 | TRBV7-3 | . | TGTGCCAGCAGCCCAGGGGGCCCCACTAATGAAAAACTGTTTTTT | CASSPGGPTNEKLFF
TRBD1 | TRBJ2-3 | TRBV12-3/TRBV12-4 | . | TGTGCCAGCAGCCCTCTTCCTACAGGGGGCCTGACAGATACGCAGTATTTT | CASSPLPTGGLTDTQYF
. | TRBJ1-3 | TRBV28 | many | TGTGCCAGCAGTTTAGGCCAGAGGAGAAACACCATATATTTT | CASSLGQRRNTIYF
. | TRBJ1-1 | TRBV10-3 | many | TGTGCCATCTCCGGGACACAAAACACTGAAGCTTTCTTT | CAISGTQNTEAFF
TRBD1 | TRBJ2-2 | TRBV5-1 | many | TGCGCCAGCAGCGTCCCCGGGACAGCAAACACCGGGGAGCTGTTTTTT | CASSVPGTANTGELFF
TRBD1 | TRBJ1-1 | TRBV12-3/TRBV12-4 | many | TGTGCCAGCAGTTTGGGACAGGGTTTCAACACTGAAGCTTTCTTT | CASSLGQGFNTEAFF
. | TRBJ2-7 | TRBV30 | . | TGTGCCTGGAGTAAGGGGAAATACGAGCAGTACTTC | CAWSKGKYEQYF
TRBD1 | TRBJ1-5 | TRBV2 | many | TGCGCCAGCAGTGAACAGGGGAGTAATCGGCCCCAGCATTTT | CASSEQGSNRPQHF
TRBD1 | TRBJ2-7 | TRBV20-1 | few | TGCAGTGCGGACAGGGTACGCTACGAGCAGTACTTC | CSADRVRYEQYF
. | TRBJ1-2 | TRBV28 | few | TGTGCCAGCAGTTTAAGACCGATCTATGGCTACACCTTC | CASSLRPIYGYTF
TRBD2 | TRBJ2-3 | TRBV10-3 | many | TGTGCCATCAGCCGACGACTAGCCGGAAAATGGAATACGCAGTATTTT | CAISRRLAGKWNTQYF
TRBD1 | TRBJ1-6 | TRBV7-2 | . | TGTGCCAGCAGCAACCGACAGGGAGCCTCCCTCCACTTT | CASSNRQGASLHF
. | TRBJ1-4 | TRBV2 | . | TGTGCCAGCAGTGGGGACGCGAGGCTGTTTTTT | CASSGDARLFF
. | TRBJ2-3 | TRBV4-1 | many | TGCGCCAGCAGCCAAAGGCTAGTGGATACGCAGTATTTT | CASSQRLVDTQYF
. | TRBJ1-4 | TRBV15 | medium-sized | TGTGCCACCAGCAGACCCAGTCGATCTAATGAAAAACTGTTTTTT | CATSRPSRSNEKLFF
TRBD2 | TRBJ2-5 | TRBV20-1 | . | TGCAGTGCTAGAAGGAGCGGGGTGGGATTC | CSARRSGVGF
. | TRBJ2-7 | TRBV7-8 | many | TGTGCCAGCAGCTTAGGTGGAGGGGGTTCCTACGAGCAGTACTTC | CASSLGGGGSYEQYF
. | TRBJ2-5 | TRBV6-1 | . | TGTGCCAGCAGTAAGACAGACCAAGAGACCCAGTACTTC | CASSKTDQETQYF
TRBD1 | TRBJ1-1 | TRBV7-9 | . | TGTGCCAGCAGCTTAGGGACAGGGGGCAATGAAGCTTTCTTT | CASSLGTGGNEAFF
. | TRBJ1-5 | TRBV2 | large | TGTGCCAGCATTCAGGGGTTTGGGCAGCCCCAGCATTTT | CASIQGFGQPQHF
. | TRBJ2-2 | TRBV7-9 | . | TGTGCCAGCAGAAAAGGGGCAGGGAACACCGGGGAGCTGTTTTTT | CASRKGAGNTGELFF
. | TRBJ1-2 | TRBV15 | medium-sized | TGTGCCACCAGCGGCTACAAGGAGGCTGCGCGCTACACCTTC | CATSGYKEAARYTF
TRBD2 | TRBJ2-5 | TRBV7-9 | . | TGTGCCAGCAGCTTAGGGCTAGCGGGAGGGCCGTCAAAGACCCAGTACTTC | CASSLGLAGGPSKTQYF
TRBD1 | TRBJ2-5 | TRBV7-2 | . | TGTGCCAGCAGCTGGGACAGGGCCGGGGAGACCCAGTACTTC | CASSWDRAGETQYF
TRBD2 | TRBJ2-5 | TRBV27 | few | TGTGCCAGCAGTTCCCGGACTAGCGGGATCCGGAGAGAAGAGACCCAGTACTTC | CASSSRTSGIRREETQYF
. | TRBJ2-7 | TRBV6-5 | many | TGTGCCAGCAGTTTTGTTGCAGGTTCCTACGAGCAGTACTTC | CASSFVAGSYEQYF
. | TRBJ2-7 | TRBV10-3 | many | TGTGCCATCAGTTCGCAGTCTCAATACGAGCAGTACTTC | CAISSQSQYEQYF
. | TRBJ1-3 | TRBV7-2 | many | TGTGCCAGCAGCGACTCTGGAAACACCATATATTTT | CASSDSGNTIYF
TRBD1 | TRBJ1-1 | TRBV28 | many | TGTGCCAGCAGTTTACCAGGGGGTAACACTGAAGCTTTCTTT | CASSLPGGNTEAFF